This TCR beta chain is drawn from a study of regulatory T cells in long-lasting Graves disease (dated by TCRdb to the early 2020s). Turning to the overall study: In the newly diagnosed Graves' disease group, patients had been taking antithyroid drugs for less than 3 months. Patients with persistent Graves' disease were compared with patients with newly diagnosed Graves' disease using TCR sequencing and RNA sequencing of peripheral blood. The study was conducted in China and was registered as a clinical trial. A total of 33 samples underwent TCR sequencing, from roughly 13 patients with persistent Graves' disease and roughly 20 patients with newly diagnosed Graves' disease.

The paper's findings and limits, for the study overall: A larger number of public clonotypes was shared among persistent patients (under 3,000) than among newly diagnosed patients (about 990). Compared with newly diagnosed patients, persistent Graves' disease patients had lower TCR Shannon entropy and fewer highly expanded clones, which suggests clonal expansion. Peripheral blood alone was examined, since thyroid tissue, which constituted the primary lesion, could not be accessed. Preferential use of TRBV28, TRBJ1-2 and TRBJ2-5 was observed in persistent disease, whereas TRBV20-1 and TRBJ2-1 were favored in newly diagnosed disease. The authors acknowledged the small sample size as a limitation that may reduce accuracy. Sequencing and analysis were restricted to the TCR beta chain.

The CDR3 contains 14 residues, cysteine and phenylalanine counted. Kept here is only the CDR3 DNA, which spans 42 bases and is read in frame from base 1. The germline V gene provides CDR1 MDHEN and CDR2 SYDVKM. V drops 10 bases and J drops 1 base, leaving 17 bases in between. The protocol used for the library was multiplex PCR. The run used an Illumina HiSeq 4000. To build TCR beta libraries, CDR3 regions were amplified by Arm-PCR using iRepertoire HTBI primers. Before sequencing, the PCR products went through gel purification. The authors' analysis ran thus. A total of under 80 TRBV and about 13 TRBJ segments were identified across samples and were used for gene usage analysis of CDR3 amino acid clonotypes. COPE and FqMerger were used to merge the filtered high-quality paired reads into contigs. BLAST was used to align contigs to IMGT TRBV, TRBD and TRBJ reference genes, with CDR3 defined following IMGT. Clonotypes above 0.1% frequency were classified as highly expanded clones. Shannon entropy was used to measure repertoire diversity, and the Gini coefficient was used to measure V-J evenness. Public clonotypes were defined as clonotypes shared by more than one individual. TCRdb reran the public reads through fastp at Q25 and MiXCR, keeping productive beta chains. Identical CDR3 proteins give one entry, which carries the most common genes and DNA. The V and J calls and clone size are TCRdb's, not the authors'. In all, the sample holds approximately 480,000 distinct CDR3 sequences, and 15% to 20% of those were seen once. 12% of the sample is in the top ten clones.

This clonotype was counted between two and nine times. The target of this receptor is not known. No much larger clone exists at a distance of one base, and base qualities are not known. The sample's time point label, in plain terms: newly diagnosed GD, antithyroid drugs for less than 3 months. RNA was extracted from PBMCs in TRIzol for both TCR sequencing and RNA sequencing. Graves' disease was diagnosed according to American Thyroid Association guidelines. Patients were recruited from an endocrinology department in Xi'an, China. From each patient, about 9.7 milliliters of peripheral blood was collected into an EDTA anticoagulant tube. Ficoll Paque Plus density gradient separation was used to isolate PBMCs, and no additional T cell sorting was done. An Agilent 2100 Bioanalyzer and agarose gel were used to check RNA quality, while a NanoDrop 2000 measured RNA concentration. These data were also filed under a second study, of T cells in Graves' hyperthyroidism and ophthalmopathy. The other study reports the following: A patient counted as having stable Graves' hyperthyroidism if no progression to ophthalmopathy occurred over 18 months of follow-up. The hyperthyroidism patients were between 18 and 65 years old and newly diagnosed, with a disease duration of less than 2 months. The study excluded patients with uncontrolled infections, other autoimmune diseases, pregnancy or lactation. Diagnoses relied on clinical symptoms, serum thyroxine and TRAb, thyroid ultrasound and orbital computed tomography. The TCR CDR3 was subjected to a first round of RT-PCR using the HTBI primer set and the Qiagen OneStep RT-PCR kit. Most expanded thyroid clonotypes (frequency above 0.001) were also detected in blood, a finding suggesting that blood repertoires may reflect thyroid immune responses. A 13 V-J signature model separated ophthalmopathy from stable hyperthyroidism, with roughly 88% sensitivity and around 84% specificity in cross-validation and 80%/75% in testing. In validation, the model predicted progression to ophthalmopathy a median of roughly 6.2 months before onset, with about 64% sensitivity and around 76% specificity. To identify TCR V-J signatures that set the groups apart, the researchers used a discovery cohort of roughly 100 patients, made up of 43 with Graves' ophthalmopathy and approximately 57 with stable Graves' hyperthyroidism. Whether ophthalmopathy could be predicted prospectively was tested in an independent validation cohort made up of some 20 hyperthyroidism patients plus 17 patients who later progressed to ophthalmopathy. The 90 to 100 discovery patients were randomly divided into training and test sets at a 7:3 ratio. In over five Graves' hyperthyroidism patients, the study also compared T-cell repertoires from thyroid tissue with T-cell repertoires from blood. Following sampling, methimazole starting at 30 mg daily was given to hyperthyroidism patients, and high-dose intravenous methylprednisolone was given to ophthalmopathy patients. The libraries were constructed in a second round of multiplex PCR and then size-selected and purified. Libraries were sequenced paired-end with 100 bp reads on an Illumina HiSeq2000. SOAPnuke was used to process the raw data, throwing out any read that contained adapters or uncalled bases, had a mean Phred below 15, or lacked an exact constant-primer or identifier match. COPE v1.2.5 was used to merge high-quality paired reads, and clonotypes were defined as unique nucleotide sequences. MiTCR v1.1 was used to align the clonotypes against IMGT TRBV, TRBD and TRBJ reference segments. Only V-J combinations with frequency above 0.0001, covering about 99% of repertoires, were analysed. The TCS score was defined as F50 (clonal expansion) divided by E x V (chaos), with BLOSUM62-based TCRdist calculated between CDR3 peptides within each V-J. Welch's t-statistics and random forest reduced 450 to 600 V-J features to about 12, which were used in a naive Bayes classifier (R e1071). Sample size was not statistically predetermined, and blinding of investigators to group allocation was not performed. The paper describes TCR Vbeta CDR3 sequencing of 135 peripheral blood samples, made up of 43 ophthalmopathy patients, more than 70 hyperthyroidism patients and roughly 17 progressor patients.

The sequenced sample was peripheral blood mononuclear cells (PBMCs), obtained at new diagnosis, from a patient treated with antithyroid drugs. The chain uses TRBV28 and TRBJ2-7, with the identity of the D gene unclear. This clonotype was sampled from a man aged 35 to 55 with Graves disease. Donor details come from another sample of the same person, matched by shared clones. The DNA sequence follows: TGTGCCACTAAAAGTGGGTTGTCGTCCTACGAGCAGTACTTC. This gives the protein CATKSGLSSYEQYF.